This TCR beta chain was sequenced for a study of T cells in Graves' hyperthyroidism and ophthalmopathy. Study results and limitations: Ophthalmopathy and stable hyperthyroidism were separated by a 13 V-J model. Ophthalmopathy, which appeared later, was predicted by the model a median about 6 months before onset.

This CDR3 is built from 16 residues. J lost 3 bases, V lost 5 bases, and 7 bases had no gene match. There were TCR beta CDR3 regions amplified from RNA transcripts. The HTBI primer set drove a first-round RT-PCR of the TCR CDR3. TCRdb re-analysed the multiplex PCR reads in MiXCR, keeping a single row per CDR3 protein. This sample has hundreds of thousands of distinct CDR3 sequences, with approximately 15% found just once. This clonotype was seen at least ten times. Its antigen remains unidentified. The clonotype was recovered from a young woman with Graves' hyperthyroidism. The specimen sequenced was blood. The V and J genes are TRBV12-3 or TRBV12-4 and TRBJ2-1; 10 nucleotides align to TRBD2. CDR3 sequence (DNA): TGTGCCAGCAGTCCAAAAGCGGGAGGGATCTACAATGAGCAGTTCTTC. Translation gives CASSPKAGGIYNEQFF.